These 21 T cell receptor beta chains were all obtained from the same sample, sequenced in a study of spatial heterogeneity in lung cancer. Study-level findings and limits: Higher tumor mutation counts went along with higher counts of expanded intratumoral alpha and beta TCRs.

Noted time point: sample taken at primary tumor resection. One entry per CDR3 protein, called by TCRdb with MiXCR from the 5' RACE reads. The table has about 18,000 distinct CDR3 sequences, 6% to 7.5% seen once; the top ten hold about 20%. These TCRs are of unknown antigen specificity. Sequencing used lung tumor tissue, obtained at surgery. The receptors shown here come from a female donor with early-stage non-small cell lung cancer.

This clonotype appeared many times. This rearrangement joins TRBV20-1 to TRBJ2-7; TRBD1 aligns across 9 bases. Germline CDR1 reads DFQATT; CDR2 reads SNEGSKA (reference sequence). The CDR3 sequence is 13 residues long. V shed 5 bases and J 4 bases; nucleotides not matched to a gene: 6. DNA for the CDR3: TGCAGTGCTGGGACAGGGAAAGTGTACGAGCAGTACTTC. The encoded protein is CSAGTGKVYEQYF.

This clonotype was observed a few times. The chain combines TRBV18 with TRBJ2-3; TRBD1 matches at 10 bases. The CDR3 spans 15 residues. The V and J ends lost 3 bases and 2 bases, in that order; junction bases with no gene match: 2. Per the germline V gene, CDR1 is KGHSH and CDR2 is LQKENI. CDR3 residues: CASSPDRGITDTQYF. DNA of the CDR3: TGTGCCAGCTCACCGGACAGGGGGATCACAGATACGCAGTATTTT. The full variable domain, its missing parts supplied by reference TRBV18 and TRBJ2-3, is NAGVMQNPRHLVRRRGQEARLRCSPMKGHSHVYWYRQLPEEGLKFMVYLQKENIIDESGMPKERFSAEFPKEGPSILRIQQVVRGDSAAYFCASSPDRGITDTQYFGPGTRLTVL.

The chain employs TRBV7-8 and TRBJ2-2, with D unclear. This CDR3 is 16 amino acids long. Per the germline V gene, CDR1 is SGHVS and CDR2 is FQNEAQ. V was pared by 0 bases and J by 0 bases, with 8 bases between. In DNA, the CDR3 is TGTGCCAGCAGCTTAGCGATTAGCTCGAACACCGGGGAGCTGTTTTTT. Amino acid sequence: CASSLAISSNTGELFF.

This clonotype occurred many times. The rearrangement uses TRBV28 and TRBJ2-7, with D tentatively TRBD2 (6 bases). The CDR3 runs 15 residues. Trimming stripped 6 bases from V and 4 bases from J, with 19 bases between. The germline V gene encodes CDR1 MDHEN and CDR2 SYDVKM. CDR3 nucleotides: TGTGCCAGCAGACCGGGGACGGACTACTCGTACGAGCAGTACTTC. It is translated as CASRPGTDYSYEQYF. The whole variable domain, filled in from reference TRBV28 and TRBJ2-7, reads DVKVTQSSRYLVKRTGEKVFLECVQDMDHENMFWYRQDPGLGLRLIYFSYDVKMKEKGDIPEGYSVSREKKERFSLILESASTNQTSMYLCASRPGTDYSYEQYFGPGTRLTVT.

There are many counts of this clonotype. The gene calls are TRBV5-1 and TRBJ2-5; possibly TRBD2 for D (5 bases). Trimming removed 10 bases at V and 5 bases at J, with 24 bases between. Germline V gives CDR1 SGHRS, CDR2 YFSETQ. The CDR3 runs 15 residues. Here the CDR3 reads CASATPTSSGETQYF. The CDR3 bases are TGCGCCTCCGCAACGCCTACGTCTTCGGGGGAGACCCAGTACTTC.

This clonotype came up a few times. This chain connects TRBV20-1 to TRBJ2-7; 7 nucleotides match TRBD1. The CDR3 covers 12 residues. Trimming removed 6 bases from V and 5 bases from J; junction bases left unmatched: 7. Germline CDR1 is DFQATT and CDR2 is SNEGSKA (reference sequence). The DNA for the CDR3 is TGCAGTGCCCTGACAGGGAGCCACGAGCAGTACTTC. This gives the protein CSALTGSHEQYF.

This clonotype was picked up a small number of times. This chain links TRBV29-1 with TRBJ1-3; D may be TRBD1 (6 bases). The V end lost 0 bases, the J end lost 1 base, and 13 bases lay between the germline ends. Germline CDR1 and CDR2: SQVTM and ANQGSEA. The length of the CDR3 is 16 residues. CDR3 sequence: CSVEDTTGRSGNTIYF. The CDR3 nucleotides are TGCAGCGTTGAAGATACCACAGGGAGATCTGGAAACACCATATATTTT.

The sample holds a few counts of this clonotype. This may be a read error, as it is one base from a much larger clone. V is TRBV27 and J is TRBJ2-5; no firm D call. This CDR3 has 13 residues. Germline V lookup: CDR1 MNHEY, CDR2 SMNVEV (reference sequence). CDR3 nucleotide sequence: TGTGCCAGCAGTTTGGGTCCGAAAGAGACCCAGCACTTC. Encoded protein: CASSLGPKETQHF.

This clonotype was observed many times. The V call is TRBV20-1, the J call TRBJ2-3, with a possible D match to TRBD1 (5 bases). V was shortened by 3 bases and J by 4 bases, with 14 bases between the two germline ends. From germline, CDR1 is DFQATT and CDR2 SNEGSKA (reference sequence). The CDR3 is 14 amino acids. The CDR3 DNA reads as TGCAGTGCTAGCCGGGCAGGGTACCCAGATACGCAGTATTTT. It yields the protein CSASRAGYPDTQYF.

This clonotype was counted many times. The CDR3 loop reads CASSQGQGDSPLHF. The CDR3 DNA reads as TGCGCCAGCAGCCAAGGACAGGGAGATTCACCCCTCCACTTT. This sequence joins TRBV4-1 and TRBJ1-6; 7 nucleotides line up with TRBD1. V dropped 1 base and J dropped 8; count of bases not matched to a gene: 2. This CDR3 is built from 14 residues. Germline lookup yields CDR1 MGHRA and CDR2 YSYEKL.

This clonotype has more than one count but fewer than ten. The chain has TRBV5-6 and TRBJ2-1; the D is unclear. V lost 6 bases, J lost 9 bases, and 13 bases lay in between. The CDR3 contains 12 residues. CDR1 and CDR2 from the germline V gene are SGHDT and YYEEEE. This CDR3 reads CASTIDSGEQFF. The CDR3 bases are TGTGCCAGCACAATAGATTCGGGTGAGCAGTTCTTC.

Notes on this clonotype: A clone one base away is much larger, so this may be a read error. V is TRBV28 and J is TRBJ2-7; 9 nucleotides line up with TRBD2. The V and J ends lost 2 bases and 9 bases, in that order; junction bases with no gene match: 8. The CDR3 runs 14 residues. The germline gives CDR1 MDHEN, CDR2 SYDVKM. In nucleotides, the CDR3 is TGTGCCAGCAGTTTAAGAGCGGGGGGCCCGGGGCAGTACTTC. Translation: CASSLRAGGPGQYF.

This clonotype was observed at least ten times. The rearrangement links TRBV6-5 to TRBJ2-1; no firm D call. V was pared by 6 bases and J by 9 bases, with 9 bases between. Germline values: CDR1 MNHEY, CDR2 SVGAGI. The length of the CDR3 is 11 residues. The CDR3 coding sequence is TGTGCCAGCAGAGGGATATCTGAGCAGTTCTTC. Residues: CASRGISEQFF.

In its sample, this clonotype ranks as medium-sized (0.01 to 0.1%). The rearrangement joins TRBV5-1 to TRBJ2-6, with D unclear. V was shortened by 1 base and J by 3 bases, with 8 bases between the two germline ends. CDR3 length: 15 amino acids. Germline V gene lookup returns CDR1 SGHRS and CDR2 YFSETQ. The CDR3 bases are TGCGCCAGCAGCTTGCCTCTGCGTGGGGCCAACGTCCTGACTTTC. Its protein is CASSLPLRGANVLTF.

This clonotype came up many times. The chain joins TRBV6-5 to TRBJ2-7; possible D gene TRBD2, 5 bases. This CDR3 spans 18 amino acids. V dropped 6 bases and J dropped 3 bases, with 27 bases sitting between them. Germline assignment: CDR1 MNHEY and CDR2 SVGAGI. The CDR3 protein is CASRHSSSPTEAFYEQYF. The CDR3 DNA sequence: TGTGCCAGCAGACACTCGTCCAGTCCGACGGAGGCCTTCTACGAGCAGTACTTC.

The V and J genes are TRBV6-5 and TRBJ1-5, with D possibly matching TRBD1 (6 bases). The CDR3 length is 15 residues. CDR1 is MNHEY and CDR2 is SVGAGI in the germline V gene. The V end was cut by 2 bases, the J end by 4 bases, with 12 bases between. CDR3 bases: TGTGCCAGCAGTTACCCGGACAGCGCTAATCAGCCCCAGCATTTT. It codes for CASSYPDSANQPQHF.

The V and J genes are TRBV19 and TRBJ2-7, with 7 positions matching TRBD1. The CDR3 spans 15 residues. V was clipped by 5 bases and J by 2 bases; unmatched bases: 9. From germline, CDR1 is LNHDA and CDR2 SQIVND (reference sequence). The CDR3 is CASSSPGTAAYEQYF. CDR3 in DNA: TGTGCCAGTAGTTCCCCCGGGACAGCAGCCTACGAGCAGTACTTC.

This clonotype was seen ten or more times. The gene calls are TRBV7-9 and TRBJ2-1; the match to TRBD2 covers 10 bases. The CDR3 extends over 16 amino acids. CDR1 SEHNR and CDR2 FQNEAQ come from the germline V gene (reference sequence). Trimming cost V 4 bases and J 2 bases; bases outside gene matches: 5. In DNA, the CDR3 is TGTGCCAGCAGCTCTTACCTAGCGGGGGCCTACAATGAGCAGTTCTTC. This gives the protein CASSSYLAGAYNEQFF.

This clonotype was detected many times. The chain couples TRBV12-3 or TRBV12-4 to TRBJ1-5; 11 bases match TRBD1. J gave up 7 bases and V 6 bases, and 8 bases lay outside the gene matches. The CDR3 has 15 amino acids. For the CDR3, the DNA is TGTGCCAGCAGGCGGGACAGGGGGAGGAGGCAGCCCCAGCATTTT. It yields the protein CASRRDRGRRQPQHF.

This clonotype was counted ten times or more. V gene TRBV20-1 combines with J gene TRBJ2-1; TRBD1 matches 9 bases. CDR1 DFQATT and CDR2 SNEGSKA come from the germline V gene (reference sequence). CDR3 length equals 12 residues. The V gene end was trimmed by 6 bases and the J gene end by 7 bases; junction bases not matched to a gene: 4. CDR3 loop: CSAYRGLNEQFF. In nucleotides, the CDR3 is TGCAGTGCATACAGGGGGCTGAATGAGCAGTTCTTC.

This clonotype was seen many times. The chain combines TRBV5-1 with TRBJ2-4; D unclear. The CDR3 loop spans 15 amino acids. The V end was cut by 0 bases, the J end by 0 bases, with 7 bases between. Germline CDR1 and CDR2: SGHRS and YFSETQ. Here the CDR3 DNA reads TGCGCCAGCAGCTTGGATGGCTTAGCCAAAAACATTCAGTACTTC. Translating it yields CASSLDGLAKNIQYF.